This T cell receptor beta chain appears in the sequencing data of a study of T cells in women clearing cervical HPV infection. Study-level information: Controls were women whose single incident HPV16 infection cleared within 12 months without precancer or cancer. Findings of the study overall: TRBV6-7 abundance was lower in cases than controls (roughly 0.11% versus 0.16%). CIN3+ cases had significantly higher TCR repertoire richness than controls, but evenness did not differ.

Details on this clone: What it binds is unknown. The sequence runs out 3 residues before the end of the CDR3; the remainder is reconstructed from the germline J gene. Different DNA sequences within this sample yield the same CDR3.

In germline, CDR1 is MNHGY, CDR2 SAAAGT. The ends were cut back, 6 bases at V and 4 bases at J, with 19 bases in the middle. The CDR3 spans 16 residues. immunoSEQ multiplex PCR used an average of about 1.3 ug genomic DNA. Sequenced by immunoSEQ multiplex PCR; TCRdb stores in-frame clones only, minus some. The listing records roughly 42,000 clones. This TCR came from a woman aged 18 to 75 with a cervical HPV16 infection that either progressed to CIN3+ or cleared (not recorded which). Sequencing was carried out using blood buffy coat. The chain carries TRBV6-8 and TRBJ1-3; no firm D call. Partial CDR3 DNA: TGTGCCAGCAGCCCCAGCTGGCAGGCCGCGGGAAACACC. Its protein product is CASSPSWQAAGNT. The complete CDR3 sequence is CASSPSWQAAGNTIYF.